These 2 T cell receptor beta chains were sequenced from one sample in a study of T cells in women clearing cervical HPV infection. Profiling relied on immunoSEQ multiplex PCR, and the TCRdb table lists in-frame clones only, not all of them. Its clone listing holds under 45,000 clones. Sequenced input: blood buffy coat. These TCRs come from a woman aged 18-70 years with a cervical HPV16 infection that either progressed to CIN3+ or cleared (not recorded which).

The covered CDR3 bases are TGTGCCAGCAGTTCATTACAGGGGACCACTGAA. It encodes CASSSLQGTTE. The entire CDR3 is CASSSLQGTTEAFF. This sequence joins TRBV6-2 or TRBV6-3 and TRBJ1-1; 7 bases match TRBD1. The sequenced fragment ends 3 residues before the CDR3 boundary, so the rest is inferred from the germline J gene. Looked up from germline, CDR1 is MNHEY and CDR2 is SVGEGT. The J segment lost 4 bases and the V segment lost 4 bases, leaving 6 bases of the junction unmatched. This CDR3 is 14 amino acids long.

Turning to this clone: The missing CDR3 end, 3 residues past where the read stops, is filled in from the germline J gene. The chain carries TRBV7-6 and TRBJ1-6; TRBD1 aligns across 8 bases. The CDR3 extends over 15 amino acids. Per germline, CDR1 SGHVS and CDR2 FNYEAQ. The trim removed 5 bases at V and 9 bases at J, leaving 9 bases unmatched. This CDR3 is CASSQRQGSSSPLHF. The CDR3 bases that were read are TGTGCCAGCAGCCAAAGACAGGGGAGCAGTTCACCC.